This section outlines one T cell receptor (beta chain) sequence together with its context. Extraction of RNA preceded its reverse transcription into cDNA, which served as the sequencing template. Profiling relied on immunoSEQ multiplex PCR, and the TCRdb table lists in-frame clones only, not all of them. The sample lists about 87,000 clones; just over 70% were seen once. This specimen comes from a study of CD8+ T cells in alopecia areata. Looking at the study overall: The tofacitinib course ran for 6 to 18 months and was followed by 6 months off drug.

Indicated treatment: oral pan-JAK inhibitor, 5-10 mg twice daily. Trimming removed 2 bases from V and 3 bases from J; junction bases left unmatched: 1. CDR1 PRHDT and CDR2 FYEKMQ come from the germline V gene (reference sequence). This CDR3 has 14 amino acids. Here the sequenced sample was CD8+ T cells sorted from blood, taken between weeks 44 and 45, from a patient treated with tofacitinib. The V and J genes are TRBV13 and TRBJ2-7; 10 bases are shared with TRBD2. The receptor was isolated from a human donor with alopecia areata. The DNA for the CDR3 is TGTGCCAGCAGCTTAACTAGCGGGAACTACGAGCAGTACTTC. It is translated as CASSLTSGNYEQYF.